This note documents a single T cell receptor (beta chain) sequence. Its antigen remains unidentified. These data originate in a study of cytomegalovirus exposure and HLA in healthy donors. Study-wide results and limits: Accurate prediction of most subjects' HLA-A and HLA-B alleles from TCR beta sequences was reported. Certain sequence variants were highly shared and formed a cluster, and this cluster was likely a sequencing artifact. Later analysis revealed greater clonal expansion in HLA-associated TCR beta chains than in equally common others.

At the time of sampling, donors were nominally healthy, though unrecorded immune exposures were likely. Both 60 Vbeta primers and 13 Jbeta primers went into the PCR. Here immunoSEQ multiplex PCR was the method, and the copy in TCRdb shows in-frame clones only, minus some. Of about 190,000 clones listed, roughly 87% are singletons. The TCR was taken from a man aged 50-59 years in good health and CMV-seronegative. The sequenced material came from PBMCs.

The CDR3 nucleotides read TGTGCCAGCAGCTTAGCGAGTCAGCCCCAGCATTTT. Amino acid sequence: CASSLASQPQHF. The chain uses TRBV7-9 and TRBJ1-5, with D unresolved. Germline CDR1 SEHNR, CDR2 FQNEAQ (reference sequence). There are 12 residues in the CDR3. Trimming cost V 0 bases and J 6 bases, with 3 bases left between them.